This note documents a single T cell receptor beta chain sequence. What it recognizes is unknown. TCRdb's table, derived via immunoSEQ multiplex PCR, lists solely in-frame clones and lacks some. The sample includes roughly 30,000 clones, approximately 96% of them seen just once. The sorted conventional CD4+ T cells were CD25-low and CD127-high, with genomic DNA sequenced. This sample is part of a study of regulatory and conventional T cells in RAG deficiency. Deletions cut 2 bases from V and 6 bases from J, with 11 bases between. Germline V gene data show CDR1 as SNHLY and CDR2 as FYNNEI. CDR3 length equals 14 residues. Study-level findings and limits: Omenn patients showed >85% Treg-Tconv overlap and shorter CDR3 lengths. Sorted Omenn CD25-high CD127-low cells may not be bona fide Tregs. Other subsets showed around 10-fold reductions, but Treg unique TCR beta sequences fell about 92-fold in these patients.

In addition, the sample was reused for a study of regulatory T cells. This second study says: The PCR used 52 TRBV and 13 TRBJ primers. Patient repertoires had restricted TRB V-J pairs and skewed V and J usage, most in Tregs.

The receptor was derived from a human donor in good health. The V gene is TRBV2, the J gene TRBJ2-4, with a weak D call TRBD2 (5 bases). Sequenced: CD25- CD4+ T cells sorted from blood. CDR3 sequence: CASSEISATNIQYF. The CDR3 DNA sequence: TGTGCCAGCAGTGAAATTAGCGCGACAAACATTCAGTACTTC. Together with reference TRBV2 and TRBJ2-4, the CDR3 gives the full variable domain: EPEVTQTPSHQVTQMGQEVILRCVPISNHLYFYWYRQILGQKVEFLVSFYNNEISEKSEIFDDQFSVERPDGSNFTLKIRSTKLEDSAMYFCASSEISATNIQYFGAGTRLSVL.